The next 25 T cell receptor beta chains were all read from a single sample in a study of primary melanoma T cells and metastatic recurrence. Repertoires were generated with immunoSEQ multiplex PCR, while TCRdb's copy carries only in-frame clones and drops some. The sample carries approximately 100 clones, roughly 95% recorded once. Sequencing was done on a sample of melanoma tumor tissue. These receptors all stem from a human donor with melanoma.

The chain carries TRBV7-7 and TRBJ2-3; weak D call: TRBD1 (5 bases). This CDR3 is built from 17 residues. Germline CDR1 reads SSHAT; CDR2 reads FNYEAQ (reference sequence). Trimming removed 2 bases at V and 2 bases at J, with 17 bases between. The CDR3 sequence: CASSLTPRRAHTDTQYF. The DNA of the CDR3 is TGTGCCAGCAGCTTAACCCCTCGCAGGGCGCACACAGATACGCAGTATTTT. Based on the CDR3 plus reference TRBV7-7 and TRBJ2-3, the full variable domain is GAGVSQSPRYKVTKRGQDVTLRCDPISSHATLYWYQQALGQGPEFLTYFNYEAQPDKSGLPSDRFSAERPEGSISTLTIQRTEQRDSAMYRCASSLTPRRAHTDTQYFGPGTRLTVL.

The chain couples TRBV6-8 to TRBJ1-1; TRBD1 matches 7 bases. V was clipped by 6 bases and J by 10 bases; unmatched bases: 11. The CDR3 spans 13 residues. The V gene's germline CDR1 is MNHGY and CDR2 SAAAGT. As DNA, the CDR3 is TGTGCCAGCAGCCTAGGACAGGTCGGATTAGCTTTCTTT. The encoded protein is CASSLGQVGLAFF.

This clone was picked up one time. This chain joins TRBV11-3 and TRBJ2-3, with 9 bases identical to TRBD1. The CDR3 covers 16 residues. Per germline, CDR1 SGHNT and CDR2 YENEEA. The V and J ends lost 3 bases and 5 bases, in that order; junction bases with no gene match: 9. Here the CDR3 reads CASSFPGQGTGDTQYF. Written as DNA, the CDR3 is TGTGCCAGCAGCTTCCCGGGACAGGGCACAGGAGATACGCAGTATTTT.

The V call is TRBV12-5, the J call TRBJ2-7; no firm D call. Germline V gene sequence: CDR1 LGHNT, CDR2 FRNRAP. The CDR3 sequence is 12 residues long. The CDR3 DNA is TGTGCCAGCAAGTACGGAACCTACGAGCAGTACTTC. This sequence encodes CASKYGTYEQYF. The full variable domain, its missing parts supplied by reference TRBV12-5 and TRBJ2-7, is DARVTQTPRHKVTEMGQEVTMRCQPILGHNTVFWYRQTMMQGLELLAYFRNRAPLDDSGMPKDRFSAEMPDATLATLKIQPSEPRDSAVYFCASKYGTYEQYFGPGTRLTVT.

With regard to this clone: A junction end diverges from the germline sequence, so it may reflect a read error. The J gene is TRBJ2-7, the V gene TRBV19; D not resolved. The V gene's germline CDR1 is LNHDA and CDR2 SQIVND (reference sequence). CDR3 length: 14 residues. CDR3 region: CASSIVGGTYEQYF. CDR3 coding DNA: TGTGCCAGTAGTATAGTGGGCGGAACCTACGAGCAGTATTTC.

The V call is TRBV10-1, the J call TRBJ2-1; D is unresolved. Deletions cut 6 bases from V and 7 bases from J, with 7 bases between. Germline CDR1 is WNHNN and CDR2 is SYGVQD (reference sequence). CDR3 size: 11 residues. The CDR3 sequence: CASRYGNEQFF. CDR3 nucleotides: TGCGCCAGCAGATATGGGAATGAGCAGTTCTTC.

This sequence joins TRBV6-8 and TRBJ2-2; D perhaps matches TRBD1 (6 bases). Trimming pared 5 bases from V and 0 bases from J, leaving 10 bases between. Per germline, CDR1 MNHGY and CDR2 SAAAGT. This CDR3 contains 15 residues. The CDR3 spells CASSLDSPNTGELFF. The CDR3 DNA reads as TGTGCCAGCAGTCTGGACAGTCCGAACACCGGGGAGCTGTTTTTT.

A note on this clone: The germline gene is not matched at one end of the junction; a read error may be the cause. The chain is built from TRBV10-2 and TRBJ2-1, with TRBD1 as a possible D gene (6 bases). The CDR3 totals 13 residues. Germline CDR1 WSHSY, CDR2 SAAADI. CDR3 residues: CASSDLGHDVELF. The CDR3 DNA reads as TGCGCCAGCAGCGACTTGGGACACGATGTCGAGCTCTTC.

The chain is built from TRBV7-6 and TRBJ2-1, with 12 positions matching TRBD2. V dropped 5 bases and J dropped 7; count of bases not matched to a gene: 3. Germline V gene lookup returns CDR1 SGHVS and CDR2 FNYEAQ. There are 14 residues in the CDR3. CDR3 bases: TGTGCCAGCAGCACACTAGCGGGGGGAAATGAGCAGTTCTTC. As protein: CASSTLAGGNEQFF. Filled out from reference TRBV7-6 and TRBJ2-1, the complete variable domain reads GAGVSQSPRYKVTKRGQDVALRCDPISGHVSLYWYRQALGQGPEFLTYFNYEAQQDKSGLPNDRFSAERPEGSISTLTIQRTEQRDSAMYRCASSTLAGGNEQFFGPGTRLTVL.

The V and J genes are TRBV9 and TRBJ1-1; D call uncertain. The V end lost 4 bases, the J end lost 5 bases, and 9 bases lay between the germline ends. Germline-derived CDR1 and CDR2 are SGDLS and YYNGEE. The CDR3 is made up of 12 amino acids. Here the CDR3 reads CASSRTRTEAFF. CDR3 coding DNA: TGTGCCAGCAGCAGGACTCGGACTGAAGCTTTCTTT.

This clone was counted a single time. The chain links TRBV28 to TRBJ1-2; 9 bases fit TRBD1. CDR1 is MDHEN and CDR2 is SYDVKM in the germline V gene. V shed 3 bases and J 4 bases; nucleotides not matched to a gene: 9. CDR3 length: 16 residues. CDR3 in DNA: TGTGCCAGCAGTTTTCTGAACAGGGGGCGCGGCTATGGCTACACCTTC. Its protein is CASSFLNRGRGYGYTF.

V gene TRBV19 combines with J gene TRBJ1-1; 7 bases are shared with TRBD1. The V segment lost 4 bases and the J segment 5 bases; nucleotides outside the gene matches: 7. CDR1 LNHDA and CDR2 SQIVND come from the germline V gene (reference sequence). This CDR3 region has 14 residues. CDR3 residues: CASSTRQGGTEAFF. The CDR3 bases are TGTGCCAGTAGTACCAGACAGGGTGGAACTGAAGCTTTCTTT. The full variable domain, rest sourced from reference TRBV19 and TRBJ1-1, is DGGITQSPKYLFRKEGQNVTLSCEQNLNHDAMYWYRQDPGQGLRLIYYSQIVNDFQKGDIAEGYSVSREKKESFPLTVTSAQKNPTAFYLCASSTRQGGTEAFFGQGTRLTVV.

This chain uses TRBV6-8 with TRBJ2-6, with no clear D. Germline CDR1 reads MNHGY; CDR2 reads SAAAGT. V was trimmed by 2 bases and J by 0 bases, leaving 8 bases between them. The length of the CDR3 is 16 residues. The CDR3 protein is CASSYGRLSGANVLTF. The CDR3, as DNA: TGTGCCAGCAGTTACGGGCGGCTCTCTGGGGCCAACGTCCTGACTTTC.

This clone has more than one count but fewer than ten. The J gene is TRBJ2-7, the V gene TRBV11-3; TRBD1 matches 8 bases. V lost 1 base, J lost 4 bases, and 3 bases stayed unmatched. Per germline, CDR1 SGHNT and CDR2 YENEEA. The CDR3 extends over 14 amino acids. The CDR3 sequence is CASSLGQGAYEQYF. CDR3 DNA sequence: TGTGCCAGCAGCTTAGGGCAGGGGGCTTACGAGCAGTACTTC.

The rearrangement links TRBV14 to TRBJ2-1; TRBD2 might be the D (6 bases). The ends were cut back, 0 bases at V and 10 bases at J, with 13 bases in the middle. CDR1 is SGHDN, CDR2 FVKESK, per germline. This CDR3 contains 14 residues. CDR3 bases: TGTGCCAGCAGCCAAGATTCGTTGGGACTCGAGCAGTTCTTC. The encoded protein is CASSQDSLGLEQFF.

The chain employs TRBV28 and TRBJ2-1, with 8 bases aligning to TRBD2. V lost 2 bases to trimming and J lost 4 bases; unmatched junction nucleotides: 4. CDR1 is MDHEN, CDR2 SYDVKM, per germline. This CDR3 comprises 15 residues. CDR3 amino acids: CASSLPAGVYNEQFF. As DNA, the CDR3 is TGTGCCAGCAGTTTACCAGCGGGAGTTTACAATGAGCAGTTCTTC.

The J gene is TRBJ2-2, the V gene TRBV5-1; TRBD2 matches at 7 bases. CDR3 length: 15 residues. The ends lost 2 bases at V and 3 bases at J; junction bases unmatched: 4. The germline CDR1 and CDR2 sequences are SGHRS and YFSETQ. The chain's CDR3 is CASSLQAGYTGELFF. The CDR3 region has the DNA TGCGCCAGCAGCTTACAAGCGGGGTACACCGGGGAGCTGTTTTTT.

The chain recombines TRBV11-3 with TRBJ2-5, with 11 bases aligning to TRBD2. V was pared by 4 bases and J by 7 bases, with 14 bases of the junction left unmatched. The CDR3 is made up of 17 amino acids. Germline V gene sequence: CDR1 SGHNT, CDR2 YENEEA. This CDR3 reads CASSSVTSGGGLRTQYF. The CDR3, as DNA: TGTGCCAGCAGCTCTGTTACTAGCGGGGGCGGTTTAAGGACCCAGTACTTC.

V usage is TRBV11-3 and J usage is TRBJ1-1, with D uncertain. V was pared by 4 bases and J by 2 bases, with 23 bases between. This CDR3 comprises 18 residues. The germline V gene encodes CDR1 SGHNT and CDR2 YENEEA. CDR3: CASSSGPPRIGINTEAFF. CDR3 coding DNA: TGTGCCAGCAGCTCCGGGCCTCCCCGAATCGGCATAAACACTGAAGCTTTCTTT. The full variable domain, completed using reference TRBV11-3 and TRBJ1-1, is EAGVVQSPRYKIIEKKQPVAFWCNPISGHNTLYWYLQNLGQGPELLIRYENEEAVDDSQLPKDRFSAERLKGVDSTLKIQPAELGDSAVYLCASSSGPPRIGINTEAFFGQGTRLTVV.

Only one count was recorded for this clone. The V gene is TRBV6-8, the J gene TRBJ1-6; 7 nucleotides agree with TRBD1. The CDR3 extends over 14 amino acids. The J segment lost 4 bases and the V segment lost 5 bases, leaving 2 bases of the junction unmatched. Looked up from germline, CDR1 is MNHGY and CDR2 is SAAAGT. This CDR3 is CASSGDRYNSPLHF. Here the CDR3 DNA reads TGTGCCAGCAGTGGGGACAGATATAATTCACCCCTCCACTTT.

The rearrangement uses TRBV6-8 and TRBJ1-2; a weak D match, TRBD1 (6 bases). V lost 5 bases and J lost 5, with 15 bases in between. This CDR3 is built from 14 residues. Germline V gene lookup returns CDR1 MNHGY and CDR2 SAAAGT. DNA for the CDR3: TGTGCCAGCAGTGGGATAAGGGGGGATTATGGCTACACCTTC. Translating gives CASSGIRGDYGYTF.

The chain has TRBV19 and TRBJ1-1, with D maybe TRBD1 (5 bases). This CDR3 is built from 12 residues. Per the germline V gene, CDR1 is LNHDA and CDR2 is SQIVND (reference sequence). Trimming removed 5 bases at V and 11 bases at J, with 15 bases between. Here the CDR3 reads CASSPGLEVAFF. The DNA of the CDR3 is TGTGCCAGTAGTCCGGGACTAGAGGTGGCTTTCTTT.

This clone was detected only once. This sequence joins TRBV14 and TRBJ2-3; D is possibly TRBD1 (6 bases). V gave up 4 bases and J gave up 0 bases, with 11 bases separating them. The CDR3 totals 15 residues. Germline V gene sequence: CDR1 SGHDN, CDR2 FVKESK. CDR3 DNA: TGTGCCAGCAGCCGGACAGCAAAAAGCACAGATACGCAGTATTTT. It translates to CASSRTAKSTDTQYF.

The CDR3 DNA reads as TGTGCCAGTACTCGCGCAGGGGGGACTGAAGCTTTCTTT. It specifies CASTRAGGTEAFF. V is TRBV19 and J is TRBJ1-1; 7 bases line up with TRBD1. The CDR3 loop spans 13 amino acids. J was trimmed by 5 bases and V by 7 bases; bases with no gene match: 7. From germline, CDR1 is LNHDA and CDR2 SQIVND (reference sequence).

The chain couples TRBV11-3 to TRBJ1-5; maybe TRBD1 (6 bases). This CDR3 comprises 15 residues. V shed 5 bases and J shed 3 bases, with 14 bases lying between them. Germline-derived CDR1 and CDR2 are SGHNT and YENEEA. CDR3 region: CASSPDSTTNQPQHF. DNA for the CDR3: TGTGCCAGCAGCCCGGACAGCACTACCAATCAGCCCCAGCATTTT. Complete variable domain (other parts from reference TRBV11-3 and TRBJ1-5): EAGVVQSPRYKIIEKKQPVAFWCNPISGHNTLYWYLQNLGQGPELLIRYENEEAVDDSQLPKDRFSAERLKGVDSTLKIQPAELGDSAVYLCASSPDSTTNQPQHFGDGTRLSIL.